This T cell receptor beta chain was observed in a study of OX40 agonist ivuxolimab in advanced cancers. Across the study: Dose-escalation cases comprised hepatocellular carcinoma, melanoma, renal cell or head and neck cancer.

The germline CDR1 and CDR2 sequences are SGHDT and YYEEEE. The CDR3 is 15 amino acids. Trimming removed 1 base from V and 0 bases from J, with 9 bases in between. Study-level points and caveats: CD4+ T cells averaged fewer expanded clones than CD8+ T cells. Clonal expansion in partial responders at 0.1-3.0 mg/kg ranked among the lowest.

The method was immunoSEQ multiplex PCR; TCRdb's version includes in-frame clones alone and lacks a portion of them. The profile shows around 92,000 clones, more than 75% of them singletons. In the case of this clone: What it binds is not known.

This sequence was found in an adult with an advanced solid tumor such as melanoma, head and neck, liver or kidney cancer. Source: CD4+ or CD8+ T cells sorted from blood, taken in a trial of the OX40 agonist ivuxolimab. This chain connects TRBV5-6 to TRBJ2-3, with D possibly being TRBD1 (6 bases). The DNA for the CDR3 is TGTGCCAGCAGCTTGCTGGGGGCGAGCACAGATACGCAGTATTTT. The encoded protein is CASSLLGASTDTQYF.